The present TCR beta chain was sequenced within a study of shared clonotypes between healthy human individuals. Turning to the study itself: In total, the donors were a couple of women and a few men aged 18 to 49. Every donor yielded three CD4 naive, three CD4 memory, two CD8 naive and one CD8 memory plate.

Generated by immunoSEQ multiplex PCR, the TCRdb table keeps only in-frame clones and is missing some. Of about 800,000 clones listed, about 97% are singletons. As defined, naive CD8 cells were CD45RO-negative and positively selected for CCR7, with terminally differentiated effector memory CD45RA+ cells excluded. The specimen was naive CD8+ T cells sorted from blood. The receptor was derived from a young man in good health.

As DNA, the CDR3 is TGTGCCAGCAGTTTATTACCCGAGGTCACTGAAGCTTTCTTT. It encodes CASSLLPEVTEAFF. The chain has TRBV27 and TRBJ1-1, with no clear D. Trimming took off 1 base at V and 4 bases at J, with 10 bases between the two ends. This CDR3 has 14 residues. Germline values: CDR1 MNHEY, CDR2 SMNVEV (reference sequence).